Listed below are T cell receptor beta chains from one sample, sequenced in a study of Graves' ophthalmopathy and Graves' hyperthyroidism. One entry per CDR3 protein, called by TCRdb with MiXCR from the multiplex PCR reads. The sample gives 560,000 or so distinct CDR3 sequences, 39% of which show up once; about 4.1% is in the top ten. Specimen: peripheral blood or thyroid tissue (not recorded which). Receptor source: an adult man with Graves' hyperthyroidism. CDR3s include the opening cysteine and the closing phenylalanine or tryptophan. The D gene is left open where the match is weak. Clone size, where shown, is once, few, many, or a class for clones that have expanded.

CDR3aa: CAIRNSGNTIYF
CDR3nt: TGTGCCATCAGAAATAGCGGAAACACCATATATTTT
v_gene: TRBV10-3
j_gene: TRBJ1-3
abundance: .
d_gene: .

CDR3aa: CASSLTGEGTEAFF
CDR3nt: TGTGCCAGCAGTTTGACAGGGGAGGGCACTGAAGCTTTCTTT
v_gene: TRBV12-3/TRBV12-4
j_gene: TRBJ1-1
abundance: .
d_gene: TRBD1

CDR3aa: CATSDFSGGETQYF
CDR3nt: TGTGCCACCAGTGATTTTTCGGGAGGGGAGACCCAGTACTTC
v_gene: TRBV24-1
j_gene: TRBJ2-5
abundance: many
d_gene: TRBD2

CDR3aa: CASMNLTSGSYEQYF
CDR3nt: TGTGCCAGCATGAACCTCACTAGCGGGAGCTACGAGCAGTACTTC
v_gene: TRBV7-8
j_gene: TRBJ2-7
abundance: .
d_gene: TRBD2

CDR3aa: CASSPGNGNTEAFF
CDR3nt: TGTGCCAGCTCACCAGGGAATGGGAACACTGAAGCTTTCTTT
v_gene: TRBV18
j_gene: TRBJ1-1
abundance: few
d_gene: .

CDR3aa: CASSLVTRAGSSYEQYF
CDR3nt: TGTGCCAGCAGCTTGGTTACCCGGGCGGGGTCCTCCTACGAGCAGTACTTC
v_gene: TRBV5-4
j_gene: TRBJ2-7
abundance: .
d_gene: .

CDR3aa: CASSMSLNYGYTF
CDR3nt: TGTGCCAGTAGTATGTCACTGAACTATGGCTACACCTTC
v_gene: TRBV7-8
j_gene: TRBJ1-2
abundance: .
d_gene: .

CDR3aa: CASSLWASGRSDEQFF
CDR3nt: TGTGCCAGCAGCTTATGGGCTAGCGGGAGGAGTGATGAGCAGTTCTTC
v_gene: TRBV7-3
j_gene: TRBJ2-1
abundance: .
d_gene: TRBD2

CDR3aa: CASSRGQTTQETQYF
CDR3nt: TGTGCCAGCAGTCGTGGACAGACTACCCAAGAGACCCAGTACTTC
v_gene: TRBV7-9
j_gene: TRBJ2-5
abundance: .
d_gene: .

CDR3aa: CASSQETGRFTEAFF
CDR3nt: TGTGCCAGCAGCCAAGAGACAGGGAGGTTCACTGAAGCTTTCTTT
v_gene: TRBV7-6
j_gene: TRBJ1-1
abundance: many
d_gene: TRBD1

CDR3aa: CSVGAGGLFF
CDR3nt: TGCAGCGTTGGGGCAGGGGGGCTGTTTTTT
v_gene: TRBV29-1
j_gene: TRBJ2-2
abundance: once
d_gene: TRBD1

CDR3aa: CASSPRVAGVNTEAFF
CDR3nt: TGTGCCAGCTCACCACGGGTCGCGGGAGTGAACACTGAAGCTTTCTTT
v_gene: TRBV18
j_gene: TRBJ1-1
abundance: .
d_gene: .

CDR3aa: CASSLGWRGEAFF
CDR3nt: TGTGCCAGCAGCTTAGGGTGGCGGGGAGAAGCTTTCTTT
v_gene: TRBV12-3/TRBV12-4
j_gene: TRBJ1-1
abundance: .
d_gene: .

CDR3aa: CATIGDSTDTQYF
CDR3nt: TGTGCCACCATCGGGGACAGCACAGATACGCAGTATTTT
v_gene: TRBV24-1
j_gene: TRBJ2-3
abundance: few
d_gene: .

CDR3aa: CSVGPRGSAYEQYF
CDR3nt: TGCAGCGTTGGGCCCAGGGGTTCCGCCTACGAGCAGTACTTC
v_gene: TRBV29-1
j_gene: TRBJ2-7
abundance: many
d_gene: .

CDR3aa: CASSLPYIGGYTF
CDR3nt: TGTGCCAGCAGTTTACCGTATATAGGTGGCTACACCTTC
v_gene: TRBV12-3/TRBV12-4
j_gene: TRBJ1-2
abundance: many
d_gene: .

CDR3aa: CASSERTASTDTQYF
CDR3nt: TGTGCCAGCAGTGAACGGACGGCTAGCACAGATACGCAGTATTTT
v_gene: TRBV6-5
j_gene: TRBJ2-3
abundance: .
d_gene: .

CDR3aa: CASSHHASAYEQYF
CDR3nt: TGTGCCAGCAGTCATCATGCTAGCGCCTACGAGCAGTACTTC
v_gene: TRBV12-3/TRBV12-4
j_gene: TRBJ2-7
abundance: many
d_gene: .

CDR3aa: CSQGRGPTNEKLFF
CDR3nt: TGCAGCCAAGGACGAGGGCCCACTAATGAAAAACTGTTTTTT
v_gene: TRBV29-1
j_gene: TRBJ1-4
abundance: .
d_gene: .

CDR3aa: CSAREGAGYQETQYF
CDR3nt: TGCAGTGCTAGGGAGGGGGCTGGGTACCAAGAGACCCAGTACTTC
v_gene: TRBV20-1
j_gene: TRBJ2-5
abundance: .
d_gene: .

CDR3aa: CASSPGGPGKTQYF
CDR3nt: TGTGCCAGCAGCCCGGGGGGGCCAGGAAAGACCCAGTACTTC
v_gene: TRBV12-3/TRBV12-4
j_gene: TRBJ2-5
abundance: .
d_gene: TRBD2

CDR3aa: CSVEVVLNEQFF
CDR3nt: TGCAGCGTTGAAGTTGTCCTAAATGAGCAGTTCTTC
v_gene: TRBV29-1
j_gene: TRBJ2-1
abundance: few
d_gene: .

CDR3aa: CASSQGLESTEAFF
CDR3nt: TGCGCCAGCAGTCAGGGCCTTGAGAGCACTGAAGCTTTCTTT
v_gene: TRBV5-1
j_gene: TRBJ1-1
abundance: many
d_gene: .

CDR3aa: CASSYREDREIEKLFF
CDR3nt: TGTGCCAGCAGTTACCGGGAGGACAGGGAAATTGAAAAACTGTTTTTT
v_gene: TRBV6-5
j_gene: TRBJ1-4
abundance: .
d_gene: TRBD1

CDR3aa: CASSLDGRVTKSQETQYF
CDR3nt: TGTGCCAGCAGCTTGGACGGGAGGGTTACAAAGTCTCAAGAGACCCAGTACTTC
v_gene: TRBV5-6
j_gene: TRBJ2-5
abundance: .
d_gene: TRBD2

CDR3aa: CASATLNTEAFF
CDR3nt: TGTGCCAGCGCCACACTGAACACTGAAGCTTTCTTT
v_gene: TRBV12-3/TRBV12-4
j_gene: TRBJ1-1
abundance: many
d_gene: .

CDR3aa: CASSLAAIHTGNYEQYF
CDR3nt: TGTGCCAGCAGCTTAGCGGCGATTCATACAGGGAACTACGAGCAGTACTTC
v_gene: TRBV7-8
j_gene: TRBJ2-7
abundance: .
d_gene: .

CDR3aa: CSVARDTHTDTQYF
CDR3nt: TGCAGCGTGGCCCGGGACACCCACACAGATACGCAGTATTTT
v_gene: TRBV29-1
j_gene: TRBJ2-3
abundance: .
d_gene: .

CDR3aa: CASSLANWGNTEAFF
CDR3nt: TGTGCCAGCAGCTTGGCTAACTGGGGGAACACTGAAGCTTTCTTT
v_gene: TRBV7-9
j_gene: TRBJ1-1
abundance: .
d_gene: .

CDR3aa: CASSQDSGRSTEAFF
CDR3nt: TGTGCCAGCAGCCAAGATTCAGGACGGAGCACTGAAGCTTTCTTT
v_gene: TRBV19
j_gene: TRBJ1-1
abundance: .
d_gene: .

CDR3aa: CATSRGTGRFEQYF
CDR3nt: TGTGCCACCAGCAGAGGGACAGGGAGATTTGAGCAGTACTTC
v_gene: TRBV15
j_gene: TRBJ2-7
abundance: .
d_gene: TRBD1

CDR3aa: CASSTGTGGETQYF
CDR3nt: TGTGCCAGCTCAACCGGGACAGGGGGAGAGACCCAGTACTTC
v_gene: TRBV3-1
j_gene: TRBJ2-5
abundance: many
d_gene: TRBD1

CDR3aa: CASTTFGGDNYQYF
CDR3nt: TGCGCCAGCACGACCTTTGGGGGGGATAATTACCAGTACTTC
v_gene: TRBV10-2
j_gene: TRBJ2-7
abundance: many
d_gene: TRBD2

CDR3aa: CSAPKGGDTGNTIYF
CDR3nt: TGCAGTGCCCCCAAGGGGGGGGACACTGGAAACACCATATATTTT
v_gene: TRBV20-1
j_gene: TRBJ1-3
abundance: many
d_gene: .

CDR3aa: CASSLAGSRAGELVF
CDR3nt: TGCGCCAGCAGCTTGGCTGGGTCCAGGGCCGGGGAGCTGGTTTTT
v_gene: TRBV5-1
j_gene: TRBJ2-2
abundance: .
d_gene: .

CDR3aa: CASSFGTGLRTLHF
CDR3nt: TGTGCCAGCAGTTTCGGGACAGGCCTAAGAACCCTCCACTTT
v_gene: TRBV12-3/TRBV12-4
j_gene: TRBJ1-6
abundance: many
d_gene: TRBD1

CDR3aa: CASSHNPTDSNEKLFF
CDR3nt: TGTGCCAGCAGTCACAATCCGACAGATTCTAATGAAAAACTGTTTTTT
v_gene: TRBV5-8
j_gene: TRBJ1-4
abundance: .
d_gene: .

CDR3aa: CASSRGQGPPTSSGANVLTF
CDR3nt: TGCGCCAGCAGCAGGGGACAGGGGCCACCAACCTCCTCTGGGGCCAACGTCCTGACTTTC
v_gene: TRBV5-1
j_gene: TRBJ2-6
abundance: many
d_gene: TRBD1

CDR3aa: CATSPGGWDNEQFF
CDR3nt: TGTGCCACCAGTCCGGGGGGATGGGACAATGAGCAGTTCTTC
v_gene: TRBV24-1
j_gene: TRBJ2-1
abundance: .
d_gene: TRBD2

CDR3aa: CASSQDVWDNWGFGAFF
CDR3nt: TGTGCCAGCAGCCAAGATGTGTGGGACAATTGGGGTTTCGGAGCTTTCTTT
v_gene: TRBV14
j_gene: TRBJ1-1
abundance: many
d_gene: .

CDR3aa: CASRGTGATNEKLFF
CDR3nt: TGCGCCAGCAGAGGGACGGGAGCAACTAATGAAAAACTGTTTTTT
v_gene: TRBV5-1
j_gene: TRBJ1-4
abundance: many
d_gene: .

CDR3aa: CSAVWTGVGNCFF
CDR3nt: .
v_gene: TRBV20-1
j_gene: TRBJ1-4
abundance: .
d_gene: .